This T cell receptor (beta chain) was recorded in a study of T cell responses to AZD1222 COVID-19 vaccine. Study-level findings and limits: The study identified only a handful of AZD1222 recipients as seropositive at baseline. Regions 160-218 and 743-854 dominated among vaccine-associated CD4 TCRs spanning spike. Unmutated regions of variants are reportedly targeted by nearly half of spike-specific TCRs.

Remarks on this clone: Its antigen is unidentified.

Second doses that came at about 4 or about 12 weeks were put together. Sequenced by immunoSEQ multiplex PCR; TCRdb stores in-frame clones only, minus some. Of approximately 74,000 clones in the sample, around 90% were seen once. CDR1 is ENHRY, CDR2 SYGVKD, per germline. V was clipped by 4 bases and J by 3 bases, with 9 bases between them. This CDR3 is built from 13 residues. The chain combines TRBV10-3 with TRBJ1-1; D perhaps matches TRBD1 (5 bases). The TCR originated in an adult who received the AZD1222 COVID-19 vaccine. This sample comprised peripheral blood, obtained 28 days after the second AZD1222 dose. CDR3 loop: CAISVQGDTEAFF. In nucleotides, the CDR3 is TGTGCCATCAGTGTTCAGGGAGACACTGAAGCTTTCTTT.